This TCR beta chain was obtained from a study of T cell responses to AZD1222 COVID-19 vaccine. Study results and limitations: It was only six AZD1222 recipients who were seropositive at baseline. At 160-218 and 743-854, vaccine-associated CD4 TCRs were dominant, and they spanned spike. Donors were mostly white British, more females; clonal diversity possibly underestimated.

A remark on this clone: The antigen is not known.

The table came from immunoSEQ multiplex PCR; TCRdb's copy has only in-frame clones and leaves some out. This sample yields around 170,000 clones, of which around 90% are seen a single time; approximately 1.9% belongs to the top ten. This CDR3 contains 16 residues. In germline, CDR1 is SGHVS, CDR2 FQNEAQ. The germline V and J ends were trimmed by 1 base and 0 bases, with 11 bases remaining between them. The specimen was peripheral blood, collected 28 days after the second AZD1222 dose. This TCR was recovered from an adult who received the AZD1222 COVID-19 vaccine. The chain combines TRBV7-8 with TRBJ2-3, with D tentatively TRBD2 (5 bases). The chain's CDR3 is CASSLGASLSTDTQYF. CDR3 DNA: TGTGCCAGCAGCTTAGGGGCTAGCCTCAGCACAGATACGCAGTATTTT.